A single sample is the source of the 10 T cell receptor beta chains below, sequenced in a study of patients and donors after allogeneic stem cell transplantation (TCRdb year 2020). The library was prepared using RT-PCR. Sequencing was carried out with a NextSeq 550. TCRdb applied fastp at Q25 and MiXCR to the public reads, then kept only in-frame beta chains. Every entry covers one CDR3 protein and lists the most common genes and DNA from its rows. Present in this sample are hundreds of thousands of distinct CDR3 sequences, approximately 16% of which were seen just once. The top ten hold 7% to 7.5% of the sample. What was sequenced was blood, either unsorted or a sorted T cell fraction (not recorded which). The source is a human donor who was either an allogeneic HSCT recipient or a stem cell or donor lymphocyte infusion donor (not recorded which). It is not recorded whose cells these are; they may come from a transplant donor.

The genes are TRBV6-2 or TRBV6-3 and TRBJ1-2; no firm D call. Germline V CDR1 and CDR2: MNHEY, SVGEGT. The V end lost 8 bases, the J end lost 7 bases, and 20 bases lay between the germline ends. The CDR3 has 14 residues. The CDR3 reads CASARIRREAGYTF. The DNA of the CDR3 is TGTGCCAGCGCGCGAATCCGGAGGGAAGCTGGCTACACCTTC.

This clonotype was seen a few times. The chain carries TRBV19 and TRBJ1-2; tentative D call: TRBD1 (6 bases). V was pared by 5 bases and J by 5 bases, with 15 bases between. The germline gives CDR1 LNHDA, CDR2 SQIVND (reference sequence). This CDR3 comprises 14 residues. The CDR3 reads CASSPRTEIYGYTF. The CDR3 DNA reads TGTGCCAGTAGTCCACGGACAGAGATATATGGCTACACCTTC.

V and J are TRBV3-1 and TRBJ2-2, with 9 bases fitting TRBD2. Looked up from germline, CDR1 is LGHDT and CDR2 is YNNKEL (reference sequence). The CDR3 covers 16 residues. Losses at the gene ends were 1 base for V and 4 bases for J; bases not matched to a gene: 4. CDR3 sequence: CASSQVRGGLTGELFF. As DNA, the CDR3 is TGTGCCAGCAGCCAAGTGCGGGGGGGCCTCACCGGGGAGCTGTTTTTT.

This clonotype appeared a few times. CDR3 nucleotides: TGTGCCACCAGTGATTCACGGGGTGCCCACGAGCAGTACTTC. Translated, it gives CATSDSRGAHEQYF. This chain links TRBV24-1 with TRBJ2-7; tentative D call: TRBD2 (5 bases). CDR3 size: 14 residues. Germline V gives CDR1 KGHDR, CDR2 SFDVKD. V was clipped by 2 bases and J by 5 bases, with 12 bases between them.

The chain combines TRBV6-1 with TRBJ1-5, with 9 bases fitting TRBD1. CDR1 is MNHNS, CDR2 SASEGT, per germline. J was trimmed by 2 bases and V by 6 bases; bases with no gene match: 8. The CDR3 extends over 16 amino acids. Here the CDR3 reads CASRGQGKGRNQPQHF. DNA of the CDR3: TGTGCCAGCAGGGGACAGGGAAAGGGGCGCAATCAGCCCCAGCATTTT.

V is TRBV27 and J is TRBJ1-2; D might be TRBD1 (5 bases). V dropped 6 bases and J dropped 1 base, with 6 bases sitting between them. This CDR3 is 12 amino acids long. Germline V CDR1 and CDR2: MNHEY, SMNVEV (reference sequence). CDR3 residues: CASRGRNYGYTF. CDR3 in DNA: TGTGCCAGCAGGGGACGTAACTATGGCTACACCTTC.

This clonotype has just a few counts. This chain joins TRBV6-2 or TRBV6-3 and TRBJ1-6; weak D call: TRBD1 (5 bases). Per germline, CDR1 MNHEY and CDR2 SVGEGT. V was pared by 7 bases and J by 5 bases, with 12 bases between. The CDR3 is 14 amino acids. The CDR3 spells CASKTGGDNSPLHF. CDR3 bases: TGTGCCAGCAAAACAGGTGGCGATAATTCACCCCTCCACTTT.

The CDR3 here is CASSIGRRSGLNTGELFF. The CDR3, as DNA: TGTGCCAGTAGTATAGGGCGTAGGAGCGGACTGAACACCGGGGAGCTGTTTTTT. V usage is TRBV19 and J usage is TRBJ2-2, with a possible D match to TRBD2 (5 bases). In germline, CDR1 is LNHDA, CDR2 SQIVND (reference sequence). V dropped 1 base and J dropped 1 base, with 16 bases sitting between them. The CDR3 has 18 amino acids. The whole variable domain, remainder taken from reference TRBV19 and TRBJ2-2, is DGGITQSPKYLFRKEGQNVTLSCEQNLNHDAMYWYRQDPGQGLRLIYYSQIVNDFQKGDIAEGYSVSREKKESFPLTVTSAQKNPTAFYLCASSIGRRSGLNTGELFFGEGSRLTVL.

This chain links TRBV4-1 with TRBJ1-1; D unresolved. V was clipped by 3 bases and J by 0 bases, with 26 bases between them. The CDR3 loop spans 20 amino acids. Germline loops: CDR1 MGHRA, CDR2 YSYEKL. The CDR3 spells CASSQHRQALRRRMNTEAFF. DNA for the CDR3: TGCGCCAGCAGCCAGCATCGGCAGGCACTCAGGAGGAGGATGAACACTGAAGCTTTCTTT.

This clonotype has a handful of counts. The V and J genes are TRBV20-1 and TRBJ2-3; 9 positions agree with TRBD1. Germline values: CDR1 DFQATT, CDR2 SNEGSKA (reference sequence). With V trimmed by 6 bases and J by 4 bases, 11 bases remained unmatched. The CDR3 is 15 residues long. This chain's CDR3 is CSADGDRGLPDTQYF. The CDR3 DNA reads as TGCAGTGCCGACGGAGACAGGGGGTTACCAGATACGCAGTATTTT.